This is a list of T cell receptor beta chains from one sample in a study of blood T cell repertoires in COVID-19. Sequenced by immunoSEQ multiplex PCR; TCRdb stores in-frame clones only, minus some. The sample holds some 150,000 clones, about 80% seen once. The specimen was PBMCs or T cells enriched from blood (not recorded which). Receptors originate from a woman aged 45-59 years who had recovered from COVID-19. The CDR3 runs from the conserved cysteine through the conserved F or W. The order of the fields is D gene, V gene, J gene, clone size, CDR3 protein, CDR3 DNA. A D gene is named only where the DNA matches it firmly. Clone size is not always given. Where it is, it says once, few, many or a class for expanded clones.

>-|TRBV29-1|TRBJ1-1|-
CSDLGLEGRTEAFF
TGCAGCGATCTAGGGCTGGAGGGTAGAACTGAAGCTTTCTTT
>TRBD2|TRBV7-9|TRBJ2-2|-
CASSLLAGAPGELFF
TGTGCCAGCAGCTTATTAGCGGGAGCCCCCGGGGAGCTGTTTTTT
>-|TRBV5-4|TRBJ1-1|-
CASSPHGGGSEAFF
TGTGCCAGCAGCCCGCACGGCGGGGGGTCCGAAGCTTTCTTT
>-|TRBV7-9|TRBJ1-5|-
CASSLLQDQPQHF
TGTGCCAGCAGCTTATTACAGGACCAGCCCCAGCATTTT
>-|TRBV5-8|TRBJ2-3|-
CASTGRQWSDTQYF
TGTGCCAGCACCGGACGACAGTGGTCTGATACGCAGTATTTT
>-|TRBV5-1|TRBJ1-2|-
CASSPGGGYNYGYTF
TGCGCCAGCAGCCCCGGGGGGGGATATAACTATGGCTACACCTTC
>TRBD1|TRBV29-1|TRBJ1-5|-
CSVVGTGRNQPQHF
TGCAGCGTTGTGGGGACAGGGAGGAATCAGCCCCAGCATTTT
>-|TRBV18|TRBJ1-4|-
CASSGEKLFF
TGTGCCAGCTCGGGCGAAAAACTGTTTTTT
>-|TRBV5-1|TRBJ1-1|-
CASSSTQGGHTEAFF
TGCGCCAGCAGCTCGACACAGGGCGGGCACACTGAAGCTTTCTTT
>-|TRBV19|TRBJ1-1|-
CASSRQMNTEAFF
TGTGCCAGTAGTCGCCAGATGAACACTGAAGCTTTCTTT
>TRBD2|TRBV30|TRBJ2-7|once
CAWSARSAGEQYF
TGTGCCTGGAGTGCCCGTTCAGCGGGGGAGCAGTACTTC
>-|TRBV6-5|TRBJ2-5|-
CASSLRLGSQETQYF
TGTGCCAGCAGTCTTCGACTAGGTTCACAAGAGACCCAGTACTTC
>TRBD1|TRBV28|TRBJ1-3|-
CASSPGDSAHSGNTIYF
TGTGCCAGCAGTCCTGGGGACAGTGCCCACTCTGGAAACACCATATATTTT
>TRBD2|TRBV28|TRBJ2-5|once
CASSSSIAGTKETQYF
TGTGCCAGCAGTTCATCTATAGCGGGAACAAAAGAGACCCAGTACTTC
>TRBD1|TRBV5-5|TRBJ1-2|-
CASSYDRTGGAYGYTF
TGTGCCAGCAGCTACGATAGGACAGGGGGGGCCTATGGCTACACCTTC
>-|TRBV6-1|TRBJ1-6|-
CASSEAARSSYNSPLHF
TGTGCCAGCAGTGAAGCTGCAAGGAGCTCCTATAATTCACCCCTCCACTTT
>TRBD1|TRBV13|TRBJ2-1|-
CASSLVPGQTYNEQFF
TGTGCCAGCAGCTTAGTCCCGGGACAGACCTACAATGAGCAGTTCTTC
>TRBD2|TRBV6-2/TRBV6-3|TRBJ2-1|-
CASSYTRTTSGSRSYNEQFF
TGTGCCAGCAGTTACACCAGAACGACTAGCGGGAGTAGGTCCTACAATGAGCAGTTCTTC
>TRBD1|TRBV6-5|TRBJ2-1|-
CASSPGQGVSNEQFF
TGTGCCAGCAGTCCGGGACAGGGGGTTTCCAATGAGCAGTTCTTC
>TRBD2|TRBV10-1|TRBJ2-2|-
CASSESGLAGDVGLAGELFF
TGCGCCAGCAGTGAGTCAGGGCTAGCGGGAGACGTCGGCCTGGCCGGGGAGCTGTTTTTT
>TRBD1|TRBV7-9|TRBJ2-7|-
CASSLVRGLTYEQYF
TGTGCCAGCAGCTTAGTTAGGGGGCTTACGTACGAGCAGTACTTC
>-|TRBV5-1|TRBJ1-6|-
CASSLELGGDSPLHF
TGCGCCAGCAGCTTGGAATTAGGGGGTGATTCACCCCTCCACTTT
>-|TRBV28|TRBJ1-1|once
CASRGTFNTEAFF
TGTGCCAGCAGAGGGACATTTAACACTGAAGCTTTCTTT
>TRBD2|TRBV6-1|TRBJ2-7|-
CASSETPGLAGGAYEQYF
TGTGCCAGCAGTGAAACTCCGGGACTAGCGGGAGGAGCCTACGAGCAGTACTTC
>TRBD1|TRBV28|TRBJ2-5|-
CASINWGQRETQYF
TGTGCCTCCATAAATTGGGGACAGCGAGAGACCCAGTACTTC
>TRBD1|TRBV10-3|TRBJ2-2|-
CAIRPGTANTGELFF
TGTGCCATCAGACCCGGGACAGCGAACACCGGGGAGCTGTTTTTT
>-|TRBV6-5|TRBJ2-1|-
CASSWRSYNEQFF
TGTGCCAGCAGTTGGAGGTCCTACAATGAGCAGTTCTTC
>-|TRBV9|TRBJ2-3|-
CASSVAYGATDTQYF
TGTGCCAGCAGCGTAGCTTATGGGGCTACAGATACGCAGTATTTT
>-|TRBV4-1|TRBJ1-4|-
CASSQNPSGTNEKLFF
TGCGCCAGCAGCCAGAACCCCTCAGGAACTAATGAAAAACTGTTTTTT
>-|TRBV5-1|TRBJ2-7|-
CASSASHSGSYEQYF
TGCGCCAGCAGCGCTTCTCATAGCGGCTCCTACGAGCAGTACTTC
>TRBD1|TRBV27|TRBJ1-4|few
CASSFLGGNEKLFF
TGTGCCAGCAGTTTCTTAGGGGGCAATGAAAAACTGTTTTTT
>-|TRBV28|TRBJ1-6|-
CASTGLVNSPLHF
TGTGCCAGCACAGGACTCGTCAATTCACCCCTCCACTTT
>-|TRBV6-5|TRBJ1-4|-
CASTHTGGGEKLFF
TGTGCCAGCACCCACACCGGGGGGGGTGAAAAACTGTTTTTT
>-|TRBV5-1|TRBJ2-7|-
CASSPGSGSYEQYF
TGCGCCAGCAGCCCGGGATCAGGCTCCTACGAGCAGTACTTC
>-|TRBV4-1|TRBJ2-3|-
CASSQDRRSTDTQYF
TGCGCCAGCAGCCAAGATAGGCGGAGCACAGATACGCAGTATTTT
>TRBD1|TRBV10-1|TRBJ1-1|many
CASSESGTGLSEAFF
TGCGCCAGCAGTGAGTCGGGGACAGGGCTCTCTGAAGCTTTCTTT
>-|TRBV5-4|TRBJ2-5|once
CASSSWGRGGAQETQYF
TGTGCCAGCAGCTCTTGGGGGCGAGGGGGGGCACAAGAGACCCAGTACTTC
>TRBD2|TRBV19|TRBJ2-1|-
CASTPRGGRYNEQFF
TGTGCCAGTACCCCCCGGGGGGGCCGCTACAATGAGCAGTTCTTC
>-|TRBV5-6|TRBJ1-2|-
CASSLRAGSIPLYGYTF
TGTGCCAGCAGCTTGAGAGCAGGCAGCATACCTCTATATGGCTACACCTTC